Listed below are T cell receptor beta chains from one sample, sequenced in a study of blood T cell repertoires in COVID-19. Profiling relied on immunoSEQ multiplex PCR, and the TCRdb table lists in-frame clones only, not all of them. Of some 200,000 clones in the sample, 85% to 90% were seen once. Sequenced input: peripheral blood. The source is an elderly man with acute or convalescent COVID-19. Each CDR3 is given with its conserved first and last residue. Each record gives: V gene, J gene, CDR3 protein.

>TRBV11-2|TRBJ1-5
CASSFGGYSNQPQHF
>TRBV19|TRBJ1-5
CASSIGTGALSNQPQHF
>TRBV2|TRBJ1-2
CASSEQPGVSGYGYTF
>TRBV5-1|TRBJ1-1
CASSLWQNTEAFF
>TRBV18|TRBJ2-3
CASSPPGASTDTQYF
>TRBV19|TRBJ2-3
CASSSGITDTQYF
>TRBV19|TRBJ1-2
CASSIDRGGYGYTF
>TRBV11-2|TRBJ2-1
CASSPGLAGEVREQFF
>TRBV7-2|TRBJ1-2
CASSPQWGQGGYGYTF
>TRBV2|TRBJ1-5
CATADGTHSNQPQHF
>TRBV20-1|TRBJ2-7
CSAEPAMEYF
>TRBV7-9|TRBJ2-7
CASNSETYEQYF
>TRBV5-6|TRBJ2-3
CASSLWQVVDTQYF
>TRBV5-5|TRBJ2-3
CASSLDAGRVTDTQYF
>TRBV14|TRBJ2-1
CASSPSGRPYNEQFF
>TRBV2|TRBJ2-2
CASTVAPTGELFF
>TRBV11-2|TRBJ2-4
CASSRIAGAAKNIQYF
>TRBV28|TRBJ2-7
CASSAGGAYYEQYF
>TRBV19|TRBJ2-4
CASSTSGNIQYF